These 8 T cell receptor beta chains share one sample of origin, sequenced in a study of blood T cell repertoires in COVID-19. The data were produced by immunoSEQ multiplex PCR, yet TCRdb's version contains in-frame clones alone and is incomplete. The table includes 15,000 to 20,000 clones, 80% detected once. Sequences were obtained from peripheral blood. These receptors were collected from a man older than 75 with acute or convalescent COVID-19.

This clone was recorded once. CDR3 sequence (DNA): TGTGCCAGCAGCTTCAGGCAGGGTTACTCTGGAAACACCATATATTTT. Translating gives CASSFRQGYSGNTIYF. The genes are TRBV5-4 and TRBJ1-3; perhaps TRBD1 as D (5 bases). This CDR3 has 16 amino acids. CDR1 and CDR2 from the germline V gene are SGHNT and YYREEE (reference sequence). V gave up 2 bases and J gave up 0 bases, with 12 bases separating them.

In its sample, this clone was seen once. The rearrangement links TRBV12-3 or TRBV12-4 to TRBJ1-1; 8 nucleotides line up with TRBD1. The J segment lost 8 bases and the V segment lost 5 bases, leaving 4 bases of the junction unmatched. The CDR3 runs 12 residues. The CDR3 here is CASSGTGEEAFF. As DNA, the CDR3 is TGTGCCAGCAGTGGGACAGGAGAAGAAGCTTTCTTT.

The chain carries TRBV6-1 and TRBJ2-3; weak D call: TRBD1 (5 bases). CDR3 length: 13 residues. Per the germline V gene, CDR1 is MNHNS and CDR2 is SASEGT. Trimming removed 2 bases from V and 6 bases from J, with 9 bases in between. CDR3 in DNA: TGTGCCAGCAGTGAACAGCAGGGTGATACGCAGTATTTT. Amino acids: CASSEQQGDTQYF.

This chain uses TRBV7-2 with TRBJ2-1; 7 positions agree with TRBD2. The germline V gene has CDR1 SGHTA and CDR2 FQGNSA. The CDR3 has 17 residues. Unmatched junction bases numbered 8, after V lost 0 bases and J lost 3 bases. The CDR3: CASSLAGGSALYNEQFF. As DNA, the CDR3 is TGTGCCAGCAGCTTAGCGGGGGGGTCGGCCCTCTACAATGAGCAGTTCTTC.

V and J are TRBV27 and TRBJ1-4, with 9 bases that match TRBD1. The V gene end was trimmed by 6 bases and the J gene end by 11 bases; junction bases not matched to a gene: 10. CDR1 is MNHEY, CDR2 SMNVEV, per germline (reference sequence). This CDR3 has 14 amino acids. CDR3 sequence: CASRLQQGAQKLFF. The CDR3 DNA reads TGTGCCAGCAGACTACAACAGGGGGCGCAGAAACTGTTTTTT.

V usage is TRBV5-1 and J usage is TRBJ2-3; 15 bases match TRBD2. The V gene end was trimmed by 4 bases and the J gene end by 5 bases; junction bases not matched to a gene: 8. The CDR3 sequence is 17 residues long. Germline V gene sequence: CDR1 SGHRS, CDR2 YFSETQ. The DNA of the CDR3 is TGCGCCAGCAGCCCCGGGACTAGCGGGGGGTATGTAGATACGCAGTATTTT. Protein product: CASSPGTSGGYVDTQYF.

The V call is TRBV5-6, the J call TRBJ2-1; no clear D. Trimming shortened V by 2 bases and J by 5 bases, and 14 bases separated the two germline ends. This CDR3 has 15 amino acids. CDR1 and CDR2 from the germline V gene are SGHDT and YYEEEE. The CDR3 nucleotides read TGTGCCAGCAGCTTTGGGTTAGCTCCTAACAATGAGCAGTTCTTC. It is translated as CASSFGLAPNNEQFF.

This clone was seen more than once but under ten times. This chain uses TRBV9 with TRBJ2-1; the match to TRBD2 covers 11 bases. The germline CDR1 and CDR2 sequences are SGDLS and YYNGEE. This CDR3 has 15 amino acids. V lost 3 bases and J lost 3; bases outside the gene matches: 2. The CDR3 here is CASSGTSGGYNEQFF. The CDR3 bases are TGTGCCAGCAGCGGAACTAGCGGGGGCTACAATGAGCAGTTCTTC.